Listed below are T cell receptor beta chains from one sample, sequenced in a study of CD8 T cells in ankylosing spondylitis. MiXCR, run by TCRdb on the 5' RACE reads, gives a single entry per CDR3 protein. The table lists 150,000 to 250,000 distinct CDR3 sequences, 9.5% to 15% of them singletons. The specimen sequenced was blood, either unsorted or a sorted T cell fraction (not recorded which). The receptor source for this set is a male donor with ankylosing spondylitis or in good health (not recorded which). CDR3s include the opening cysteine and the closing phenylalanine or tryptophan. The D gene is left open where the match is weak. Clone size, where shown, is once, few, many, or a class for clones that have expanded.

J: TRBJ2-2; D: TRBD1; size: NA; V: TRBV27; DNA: TGTGCCAGCAGTACCCGGACAGGGAGGACCGGGGAGCTGTTTTTT; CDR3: CASSTRTGRTGELFF
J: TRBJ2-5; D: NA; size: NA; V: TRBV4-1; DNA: TGCGCCAGCAGCCAAGATCTCGCGGGGCGGCAAGAGACCCAGTACTTC; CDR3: CASSQDLAGRQETQYF
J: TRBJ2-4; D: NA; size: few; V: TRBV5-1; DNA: TGCGCCAGCAGCTTACCCTTGAAAAGCGGGGCCAAAAACATTCAGTACTTC; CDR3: CASSLPLKSGAKNIQYF
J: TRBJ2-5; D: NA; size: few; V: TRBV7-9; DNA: TGTGCCAGCCCTTCGACCGAGACCCAGTACTTC; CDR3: CASPSTETQYF
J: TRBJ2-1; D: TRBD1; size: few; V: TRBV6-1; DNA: TGTGCCAGCAGTCCTACCGGGACAGGGCTTGACAATGAGCAGTTCTTC; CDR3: CASSPTGTGLDNEQFF
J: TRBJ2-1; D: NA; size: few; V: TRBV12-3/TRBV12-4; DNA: TGTGCCAGCAGCCATTTTGGGGGCAAAGACAATGAGCAGTTCTTC; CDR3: CASSHFGGKDNEQFF
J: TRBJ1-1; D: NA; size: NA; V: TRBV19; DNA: TGTGCCAGTAAGACAGGGAACACTGAAGCTTTCTTT; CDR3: CASKTGNTEAFF
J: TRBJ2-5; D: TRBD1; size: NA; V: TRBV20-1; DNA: TGCAGTGCTAACACAGGGGAAGAGGAGACCCAGTACTTC; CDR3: CSANTGEEETQYF
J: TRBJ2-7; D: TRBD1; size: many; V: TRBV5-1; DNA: TGCGCCAGCAGCAGGGGACAGGGGGCGTACGAGCAGTACTTC; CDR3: CASSRGQGAYEQYF
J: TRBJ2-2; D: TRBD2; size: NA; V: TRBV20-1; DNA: TGCAGTGCTGATAGACTAGCGGGAGGAATCGGGGAGCTGTTTTTT; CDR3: CSADRLAGGIGELFF
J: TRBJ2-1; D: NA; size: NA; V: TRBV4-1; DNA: TGCGCCAGCAGCCTAGAAATAGGCAATGAGCAGTTCTTC; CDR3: CASSLEIGNEQFF
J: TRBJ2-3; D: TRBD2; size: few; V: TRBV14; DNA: TGTGCCAGCAGCCAAGATCGTACTAGCGGGGGTCGGGCAGATACGCAGTATTTT; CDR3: CASSQDRTSGGRADTQYF
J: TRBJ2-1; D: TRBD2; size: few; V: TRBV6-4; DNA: TGTGCCAGCAGTAAACTAGCGGGGAAAGACAATGAGCAGTTCTTC; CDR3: CASSKLAGKDNEQFF
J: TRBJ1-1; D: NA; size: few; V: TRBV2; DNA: TGTGCCAGCAGGGGGACACCCGAGGCTTTCTTT; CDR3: CASRGTPEAFF
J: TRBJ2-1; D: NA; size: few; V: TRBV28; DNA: TGTGCCAGCAGTTTATACGAGTATGAGCAGTTCTTC; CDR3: CASSLYEYEQFF
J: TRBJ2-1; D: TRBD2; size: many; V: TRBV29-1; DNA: TGCAGCGTTGAAGGCTACGCGGGGGGTAAAAATGAGCAGTTCTTC; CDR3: CSVEGYAGGKNEQFF
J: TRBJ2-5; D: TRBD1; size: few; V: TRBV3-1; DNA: TGTGCCAGCAGCCAAAGTGGGGGACAGAGGGAGACCCAGTACTTC; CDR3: CASSQSGGQRETQYF
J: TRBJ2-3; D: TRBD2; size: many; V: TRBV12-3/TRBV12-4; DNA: TGTGCCAGCAGTCCCCTGACTAGCGGAACGCAGTATTTT; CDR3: CASSPLTSGTQYF
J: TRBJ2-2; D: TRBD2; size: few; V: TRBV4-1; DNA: TGCGCCAGCAGCCTGGGAACTAGCGGGACCGGGGAGCTGTTTTTT; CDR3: CASSLGTSGTGELFF
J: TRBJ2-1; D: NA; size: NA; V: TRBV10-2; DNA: TGCGCCAGCAGTGAAGCCTGGGGCAATGAGCAGTTCTTC; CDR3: CASSEAWGNEQFF
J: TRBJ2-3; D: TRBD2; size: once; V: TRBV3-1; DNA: TGTGCCAGCAGCCTTAGGGTAGCGGGGGGCACAGATACGCAGTATTTT; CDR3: CASSLRVAGGTDTQYF
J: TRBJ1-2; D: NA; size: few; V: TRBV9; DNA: TGTGCCAGCAGCGTCCCCTTACGGGGACACAATCCCTATGGCTACACCTTC; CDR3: CASSVPLRGHNPYGYTF
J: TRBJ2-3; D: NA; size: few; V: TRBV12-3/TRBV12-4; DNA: TGTGCCAGCTTCCCGAGCTTTAGCACAGATACGCAGTATTTT; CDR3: CASFPSFSTDTQYF
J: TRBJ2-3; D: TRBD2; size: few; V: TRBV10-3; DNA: TGTGCCATCTCATGGCGGGGGAGCACAGATACGCAGTATTTT; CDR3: CAISWRGSTDTQYF
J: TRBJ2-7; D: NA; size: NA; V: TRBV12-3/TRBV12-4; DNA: TGTGCCAGCAGTTATACAGGTTCTCTACGCTCCTACGAGCAGTACTTC; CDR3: CASSYTGSLRSYEQYF
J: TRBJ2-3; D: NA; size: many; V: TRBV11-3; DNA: TGTGCCAGCAGCTTAGATGGTCGCGGGGCCACAGATACGCAGTATTTT; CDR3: CASSLDGRGATDTQYF
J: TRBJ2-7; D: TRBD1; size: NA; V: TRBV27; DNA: TGTGCCAGCAGTCCTGCGGGACAGGGAAACTACGAGCAGTACTTC; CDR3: CASSPAGQGNYEQYF
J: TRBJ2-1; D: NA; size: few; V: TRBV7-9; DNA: TGTGCCGGGACACCGTACGAGCAGTTCTTC; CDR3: CAGTPYEQFF
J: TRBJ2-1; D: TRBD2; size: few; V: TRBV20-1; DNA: TGCAGTGCTAGAGATCTACTAGCGGGGATTTACAATGAGCAGTTCTTC; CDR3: CSARDLLAGIYNEQFF
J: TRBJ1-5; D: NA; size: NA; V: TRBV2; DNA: TGTGCCAGCAGTGACAGGGGACGGGGGCAGCCCCAGCATTTT; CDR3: CASSDRGRGQPQHF
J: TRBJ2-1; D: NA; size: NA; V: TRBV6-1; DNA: TGTGCCAGCAGCGCCACAGGGACGGCGTACAATGAGCAGTTCTTC; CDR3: CASSATGTAYNEQFF
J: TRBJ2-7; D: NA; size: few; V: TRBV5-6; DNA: TGTGCCAGCAAGGACTCGACCTACGAGCAGTACTTC; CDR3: CASKDSTYEQYF
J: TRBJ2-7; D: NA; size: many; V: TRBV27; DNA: TGTGCCAGCAGTTTATGGGGCGGATACGAGCAGTACTTC; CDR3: CASSLWGGYEQYF
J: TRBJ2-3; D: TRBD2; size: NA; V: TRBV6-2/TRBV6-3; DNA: TGTGCCAGCAGTTATGCACTAGCGGCAGATACGCAGTATTTT; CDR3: CASSYALAADTQYF
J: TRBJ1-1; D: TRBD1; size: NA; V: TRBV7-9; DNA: TGTGCCAGCATTGACAGGGAAGGAACTGAAGCTTTCTTT; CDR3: CASIDREGTEAFF
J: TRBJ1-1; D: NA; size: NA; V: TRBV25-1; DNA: TGTGCCAGCAGTGCCCGACCGTACACTGAAGCTTTCTTT; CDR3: CASSARPYTEAFF
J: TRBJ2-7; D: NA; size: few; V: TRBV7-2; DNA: TGTGCCAGCAGCACTCCCGGGGGGCGCCGGGAATACGAGCAGTACTTC; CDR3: CASSTPGGRREYEQYF
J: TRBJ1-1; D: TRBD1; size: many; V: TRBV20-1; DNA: TGCAGTGCTACTACAGGGGCGGTCACTGAAGCTTTCTTT; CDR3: CSATTGAVTEAFF
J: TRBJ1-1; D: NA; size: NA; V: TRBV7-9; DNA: TGTGCCAGCAGCGGTGAGGACGGCTTGAACACTGAAGCTTTCTTT; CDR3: CASSGEDGLNTEAFF
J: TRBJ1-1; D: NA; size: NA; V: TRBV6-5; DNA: TGTGCCAGCAGTTACTCCGGAGCAGAGTACACTGAAGCTTTCTTT; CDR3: CASSYSGAEYTEAFF